Sequencing of this T cell receptor beta chain was carried out in a study of OX40 agonist ivuxolimab in advanced cancers. Trimming shortened V by 7 bases and J by 0 bases, and 10 bases separated the two germline ends. Per germline, CDR1 MDHEN and CDR2 SYDVKM. This CDR3 has 14 amino acids. Sequencing was performed with immunoSEQ multiplex PCR; in TCRdb, only in-frame clones are kept and a portion is missing. The data contain 100,000 to 120,000 clones, roughly 90% of them singletons. This clone occurred once. V gene TRBV28 combines with J gene TRBJ2-1; D gene unclear. The sequence was collected from an adult with an advanced solid tumor such as melanoma, head and neck, liver or kidney cancer. The sample consisted of CD4+ or CD8+ T cells sorted from blood, taken in a trial of the OX40 agonist ivuxolimab. CDR3 nucleotide sequence: TGTGCCAGCATCCCTCTGGGCTCCTACAATGAGCAGTTCTTC. Residues: CASIPLGSYNEQFF.